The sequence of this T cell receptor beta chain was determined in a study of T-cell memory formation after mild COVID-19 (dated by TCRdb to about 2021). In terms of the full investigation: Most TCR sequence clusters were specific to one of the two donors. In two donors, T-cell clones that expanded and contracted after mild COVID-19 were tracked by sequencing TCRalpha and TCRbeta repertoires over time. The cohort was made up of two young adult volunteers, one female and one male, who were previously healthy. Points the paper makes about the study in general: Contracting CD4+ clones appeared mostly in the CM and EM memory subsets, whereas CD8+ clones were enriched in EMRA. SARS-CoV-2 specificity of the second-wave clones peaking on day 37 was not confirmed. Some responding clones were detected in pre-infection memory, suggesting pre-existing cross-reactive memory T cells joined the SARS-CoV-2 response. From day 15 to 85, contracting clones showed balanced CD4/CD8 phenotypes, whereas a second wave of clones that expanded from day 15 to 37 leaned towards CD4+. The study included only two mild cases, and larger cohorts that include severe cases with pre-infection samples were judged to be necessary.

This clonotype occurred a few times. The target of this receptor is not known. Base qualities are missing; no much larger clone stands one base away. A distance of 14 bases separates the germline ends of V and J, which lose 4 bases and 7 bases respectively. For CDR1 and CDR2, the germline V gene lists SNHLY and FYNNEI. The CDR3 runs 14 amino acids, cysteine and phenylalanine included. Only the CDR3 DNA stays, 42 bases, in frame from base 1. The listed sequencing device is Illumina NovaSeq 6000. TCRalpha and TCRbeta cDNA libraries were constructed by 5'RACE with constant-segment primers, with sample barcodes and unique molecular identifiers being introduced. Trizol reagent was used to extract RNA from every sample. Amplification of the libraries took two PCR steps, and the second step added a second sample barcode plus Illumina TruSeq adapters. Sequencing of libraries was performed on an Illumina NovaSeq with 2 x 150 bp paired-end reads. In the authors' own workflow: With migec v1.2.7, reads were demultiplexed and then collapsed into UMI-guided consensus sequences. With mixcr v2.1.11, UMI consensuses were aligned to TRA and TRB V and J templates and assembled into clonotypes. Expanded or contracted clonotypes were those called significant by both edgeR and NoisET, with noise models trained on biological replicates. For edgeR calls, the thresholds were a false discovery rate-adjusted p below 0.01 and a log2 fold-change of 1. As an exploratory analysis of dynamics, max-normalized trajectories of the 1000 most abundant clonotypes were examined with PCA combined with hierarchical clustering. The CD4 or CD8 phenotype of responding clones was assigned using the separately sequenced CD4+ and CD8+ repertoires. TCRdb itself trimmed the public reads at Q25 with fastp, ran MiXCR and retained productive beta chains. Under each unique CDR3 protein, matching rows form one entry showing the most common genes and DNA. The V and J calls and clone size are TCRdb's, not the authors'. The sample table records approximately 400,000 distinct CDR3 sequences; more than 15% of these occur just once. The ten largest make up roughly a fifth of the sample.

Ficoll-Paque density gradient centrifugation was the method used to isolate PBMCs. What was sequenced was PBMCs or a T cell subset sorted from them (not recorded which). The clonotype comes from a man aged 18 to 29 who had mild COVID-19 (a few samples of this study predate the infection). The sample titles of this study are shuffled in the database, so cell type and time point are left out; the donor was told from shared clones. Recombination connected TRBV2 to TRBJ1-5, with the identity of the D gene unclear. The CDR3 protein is CASSGPGSNQPQHF. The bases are TGTGCCAGCAGTGGGCCGGGGAGTAACCAGCCCCAGCATTTT. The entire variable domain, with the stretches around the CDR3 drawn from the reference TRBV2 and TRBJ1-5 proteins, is EPEVTQTPSHQVTQMGQEVILRCVPISNHLYFYWYRQILGQKVEFLVSFYNNEISEKSEIFDDQFSVERPDGSNFTLKIRSTKLEDSAMYFCASSGPGSNQPQHFGDGTRLSIL.